Listed here are 8 T cell receptor beta chains from one sample, sequenced in a study of T-cell memory formation after mild COVID-19. Via MiXCR, TCRdb re-called the 5' RACE reads, giving one row per CDR3 protein. The sample shows roughly 580,000 distinct CDR3 sequences, over 15% of them seen only once. What was sequenced was PBMCs or a T cell subset sorted from them (not recorded which). These receptors were collected from an adult woman who had mild COVID-19 (a few samples of this study predate the infection). Cell type and time point are not known.

This clonotype was counted only a few times. This rearrangement joins TRBV20-1 to TRBJ2-1; D ambiguous. Germline lookup yields CDR1 DFQATT and CDR2 SNEGSKA (reference sequence). This CDR3 comprises 14 residues. V shed 6 bases and J shed 0 bases, with 12 bases lying between them. This chain's CDR3 is CSAPPRASYNEQFF. In DNA, the CDR3 is TGCAGTGCCCCCCCCCGGGCCTCCTACAATGAGCAGTTCTTC.

CDR3 protein: CASGPGVYYEQYF. Here the CDR3 DNA reads TGTGCCAGCGGGCCCGGGGTATACTACGAGCAGTACTTC. The chain is built from TRBV2 and TRBJ2-7; possible D gene TRBD2, 5 bases. V was clipped by 8 bases and J by 3 bases, with 14 bases between them. The CDR3 length is 13 residues. Germline lookup yields CDR1 SNHLY and CDR2 FYNNEI.

The gene calls are TRBV12-2 and TRBJ1-6; the listed D gene, TRBD1, was not tested against the DNA. TRBV12-2 is labeled a pseudogene. CDR3 length: 14 amino acids. The CDR3 DNA sequence: TGTGCAAGTCGCCCGCGGGGCAGGAATTCACCCCTCCACTTT. It yields the protein CASRPRGRNSPLHF.

This chain joins TRBV24-1 and TRBJ2-2; 8 bases fit TRBD1. This CDR3 comprises 16 residues. V trimming: 5 bases; J trimming: 2 bases; junction bases outside the gene matches: 6. Germline assignment: CDR1 KGHDR and CDR2 SFDVKD. The CDR3 protein is CATSGRQGRNTGELFF. The CDR3 region has the DNA TGTGCCACCAGTGGCAGACAGGGGCGAAACACCGGGGAGCTGTTTTTT.

This clonotype turned up a few times. This chain links TRBV18 with TRBJ2-1, with 11 nucleotides matching TRBD2. The CDR3 runs 20 residues. J gave up 0 bases and V 3 bases, and 13 bases lay outside the gene matches. Germline V CDR1 and CDR2: KGHSH, LQKENI. The chain's CDR3 is CASSPGYGTSGEGSYNEQFF. The CDR3 DNA reads TGTGCCAGCTCACCCGGGTACGGGACTAGCGGAGAGGGCTCCTACAATGAGCAGTTCTTC.

This chain links TRBV12-3 or TRBV12-4 with TRBJ2-3, with D possibly TRBD1 on 5 matching bases. V lost 1 base to trimming and J lost 5 bases, with 10 bases between them. CDR3 size: 14 residues. DNA for the CDR3: TGTGCCAGCAGTTTAGGGGGCTCGGTAGATACGCAGTATTTT. The encoded protein is CASSLGGSVDTQYF.

The chain couples TRBV11-2 to TRBJ1-3; 10 bases fit TRBD1. V gave up 7 bases and J gave up 0 bases; unmatched junction bases: 6. The CDR3 runs to 16 residues. Looked up from germline, CDR1 is SGHAT and CDR2 is FQNNGV. For the CDR3, the DNA is TGTGCCAGCACCTGGGACAGGGGTATCTCTGGAAACACCATATATTTT. This codes for CASTWDRGISGNTIYF.

This chain joins TRBV4-1 and TRBJ2-1; D unclear. Germline V gives CDR1 MGHRA, CDR2 YSYEKL. Between the trimmed V and J ends, which lost 2 bases and 3 bases, there was a span of 14 bases. This CDR3 comprises 16 residues. The DNA for the CDR3 is TGCGCCAGCAGCCAACTCCCTAGGGTTTACTACAATGAGCAGTTCTTC. It specifies CASSQLPRVYYNEQFF.